The 24 T cell receptor beta chains given below trace back to one sample, sequenced in a study of blood T cell repertoires in COVID-19. Profiling relied on immunoSEQ multiplex PCR, and the TCRdb table lists in-frame clones only, not all of them. Of about 300,000 clones in the sample, around 92% are singletons; the top ten hold over 1.5%. Sequenced sample: peripheral blood. The receptors derive from a woman aged 30 to 39 with COVID-19, enrolled during active disease.

V usage is TRBV5-4 and J usage is TRBJ1-5; D not resolved. The germline V gene has CDR1 SGHNT and CDR2 YYREEE (reference sequence). The CDR3 is made up of 13 amino acids. Trimming removed 0 bases at V and 6 bases at J, with 7 bases between. The CDR3 DNA follows: TGTGCCAGCAGCTTGGGGGGAGTTCAGCCCCAGCATTTT. Translated: CASSLGGVQPQHF.

This clone is a singleton in its sample. The chain employs TRBV2 and TRBJ2-1; possibly TRBD2 for D (6 bases). V lost 4 bases, J lost 4 bases, and 14 bases lay in between. The germline V gene has CDR1 SNHLY and CDR2 FYNNEI. This CDR3 has 15 residues. CDR3 sequence (DNA): TGTGCCAGCAGTGGTGGTTCTAGCGTTTACAATGAGCAGTTCTTC. This gives the protein CASSGGSSVYNEQFF.

The count of this clone is one. The V gene is TRBV7-3, the J gene TRBJ2-3, with 8 bases lining up with TRBD2. This CDR3 spans 15 amino acids. Germline CDR1 and CDR2: SGHTA and FQGTGA. V trimming: 2 bases; J trimming: 5 bases; junction bases outside the gene matches: 6. The CDR3 DNA reads TGTGCCAGCAGCTTAGGTAGCGGGGCGGGAGATACGCAGTATTTT. It specifies CASSLGSGAGDTQYF.

This clone appeared a few times. This chain's CDR3 is CASSPWTGGKTEAFF. DNA of the CDR3: TGTGCCAGCAGTCCATGGACAGGGGGGAAAACTGAAGCTTTCTTT. V and J are TRBV28 and TRBJ1-1; 10 nucleotides agree with TRBD1. CDR3 length: 15 residues. Germline lookup yields CDR1 MDHEN and CDR2 SYDVKM. J was trimmed by 5 bases and V by 5 bases; bases with no gene match: 8.

The chain employs TRBV6-5 and TRBJ1-2, with a weak D call TRBD1 (5 bases). The CDR3 has 14 amino acids. Germline values: CDR1 MNHEY, CDR2 SVGAGI. With 4 bases removed from V and 7 bases from J, the gap between germline ends came to 16 bases. The CDR3 reads CASSFDSRSVGYTF. DNA for the CDR3: TGTGCCAGCAGTTTCGACAGTAGGTCGGTTGGCTACACCTTC.

V usage is TRBV10-3 and J usage is TRBJ2-5; 13 bases align to TRBD2. The V and J ends lost 5 bases and 4 bases, in that order; junction bases with no gene match: 1. This CDR3 region has 14 residues. The germline CDR1 and CDR2 sequences are ENHRY and SYGVKD. In nucleotides, the CDR3 is TGTGCCATCAGTTGGACTAGCGGGGGAGAGACCCAGTACTTC. It specifies CAISWTSGGETQYF.

The chain couples TRBV3-1 (or the pseudogene TRBV3-2) to TRBJ2-2, with a possible D match to TRBD2 (5 bases). CDR3 length: 13 amino acids. Germline lookup yields CDR1 LGHDT and CDR2 YNNKEL (reference sequence). Deletions cut 1 base from V and 7 bases from J, with 7 bases between. CDR3 DNA sequence: TGTGCCAGCAGCCAAGTCGCGGGCGGGGAGCTGTTTTTT. It codes for CASSQVAGGELFF.

The chain has TRBV4-1 and TRBJ2-3; tentatively, D is TRBD2 (7 bases). Germline V gene data show CDR1 as MGHRA and CDR2 as YSYEKL. With 2 bases removed from V and 0 bases from J, the gap between germline ends came to 12 bases. This CDR3 comprises 16 residues. The CDR3 DNA follows: TGCGCCAGCAGCCAAAGGGGGGGCCCTAGCACAGATACGCAGTATTTT. This sequence encodes CASSQRGGPSTDTQYF.

CDR3 coding DNA: TGTGCCAGCTCACCGAATATACATCAAACTGAAGCTTTCTTT. It codes for CASSPNIHQTEAFF. The rearrangement uses TRBV18 and TRBJ1-1; D is undetermined. Trimming took 3 bases from V and 5 from J, leaving 13 bases between them. The germline gives CDR1 KGHSH, CDR2 LQKENI. The CDR3 extends over 14 amino acids.

This clone was recorded a few times. V gene TRBV6-5 combines with J gene TRBJ1-3, with a weak D call TRBD1 (6 bases). Germline V gene sequence: CDR1 MNHEY, CDR2 SVGAGI. Trimming removed 5 bases from V and 6 bases from J, with 14 bases in between. This CDR3 has 14 amino acids. CDR3 bases: TGTGCCAGCAGTCGGCTGGGGGCCCAAAACACCATATATTTT. It yields the protein CASSRLGAQNTIYF.

V usage is TRBV18 and J usage is TRBJ1-2; D not resolved. This CDR3 contains 14 residues. Germline CDR1 reads KGHSH; CDR2 reads LQKENI. V was pared by 3 bases and J by 2 bases, with 10 bases between. The CDR3 reads CASSPLALNYGYTF. The CDR3 coding sequence is TGTGCCAGCTCACCGCTGGCTTTAAACTATGGCTACACCTTC.

This sequence joins TRBV29-1 and TRBJ1-2; D call uncertain. CDR1 SQVTM and CDR2 ANQGSEA come from the germline V gene. The CDR3 runs 13 residues. Trimming took off 2 bases at V and 5 bases at J, with 12 bases between the two ends. CDR3 sequence reads: CSVESRTRYGYTF. CDR3 nucleotides: TGCAGCGTTGAAAGTCGGACTAGGTATGGCTACACCTTC.

This clone was seen a handful of times. The V call is TRBV2, the J call TRBJ1-5; 7 bases fit TRBD1. Germline V gives CDR1 SNHLY, CDR2 FYNNEI. The CDR3 is 14 amino acids. Trimming took 10 bases from V and 0 from J; bases not matched to a gene: 6. Here the CDR3 reads CATATGTSNQPQHF. The CDR3 nucleotides read TGTGCCACCGCGACAGGGACTAGCAATCAGCCCCAGCATTTT.

This chain connects TRBV5-4 to TRBJ1-2; 7 positions match TRBD1. V was pared by 0 bases and J by 5 bases, with 7 bases of the junction left unmatched. The CDR3 length is 15 residues. Germline V gene data show CDR1 as SGHNT and CDR2 as YYREEE (reference sequence). The CDR3 DNA is TGTGCCAGCAGCTTGGGGGCCGGGGGACAGTATGGCTACACCTTC. It is translated as CASSLGAGGQYGYTF.

The CDR3 coding sequence is TGTGCCAGCAGAACTTTGAGCACTGAAGCTTTCTTT. Amino acids: CASRTLSTEAFF. The genes are TRBV12-3 or TRBV12-4 and TRBJ1-1; D uncertain. This CDR3 is built from 12 residues. Trimming cost V 6 bases and J 4 bases, with 9 bases left between them.

The chain employs TRBV6-2 or TRBV6-3 and TRBJ2-3; 8 bases align to TRBD2. Germline CDR1 MNHEY, CDR2 SVGEGT. The CDR3 is made up of 15 amino acids. Trimming took 4 bases from V and 9 from J; bases not matched to a gene: 12. The CDR3 protein is CASSFAGPGGETQYF. For the CDR3, the DNA is TGTGCCAGCAGTTTTGCAGGGCCCGGGGGGGAAACGCAGTATTTT.

J is TRBJ1-1 and V is TRBV6-5, with a weak D call TRBD1 (6 bases). V was clipped by 1 base and J by 8 bases, with 14 bases between them. The germline V gene has CDR1 MNHEY and CDR2 SVGAGI. CDR3 length: 14 amino acids. CDR3 amino acids: CASSYFGGAQEAFF. DNA of the CDR3: TGTGCCAGCAGTTACTTCGGGGGGGCGCAGGAAGCTTTCTTT.

The rearrangement links TRBV19 to TRBJ2-3; a possible D gene is TRBD2 (6 bases). V was trimmed by 7 bases and J by 0 bases, leaving 14 bases between them. Germline assignment: CDR1 LNHDA and CDR2 SQIVND (reference sequence). The CDR3 consists of 15 residues. DNA of the CDR3: TGTGCCAGTACGTCCGCTAGCGCTAGCACAGATACGCAGTATTTT. Its protein product is CASTSASASTDTQYF.

The chain employs TRBV19 and TRBJ2-1; D perhaps matches TRBD2 (5 bases). V was clipped by 7 bases and J by 8 bases, with 21 bases between them. CDR1 and CDR2 from the germline V gene are LNHDA and SQIVND (reference sequence). The CDR3 contains 15 residues. CDR3 nucleotide sequence: TGTGCCAGTACGGAAGGGTTCGGGGATGTCGATGAGCAGTTCTTC. Residues: CASTEGFGDVDEQFF.

V is TRBV7-8 and J is TRBJ1-6, with D uncertain. The ends were cut back, 0 bases at V and 10 bases at J, with 7 bases in the middle. Looked up from germline, CDR1 is SGHVS and CDR2 is FQNEAQ. There are 13 residues in the CDR3. CDR3 DNA sequence: TGTGCCAGCAGCTTAGCGGGGAGGTCACCCCTCCACTTT. It is translated as CASSLAGRSPLHF. Together with reference TRBV7-8 and TRBJ1-6, the CDR3 gives the full variable domain: GAGVSQSPRYKVAKRGQDVALRCDPISGHVSLFWYQQALGQGPEFLTYFQNEAQLDKSGLPSDRFFAERPEGSVSTLKIQRTQQEDSAVYLCASSLAGRSPLHFGNGTRLTVT.

The sample holds one count of this clone. The rearrangement uses TRBV7-8 and TRBJ2-5; the D is unclear. The ends were cut back, 1 base at V and 0 bases at J, with 6 bases in the middle. This CDR3 spans 14 amino acids. Germline loops: CDR1 SGHVS, CDR2 FQNEAQ. CDR3 loop: CASSLGSYQETQYF. The CDR3 nucleotides are TGTGCCAGCAGCTTAGGTTCCTACCAAGAGACCCAGTACTTC.

The chain couples TRBV7-8 to TRBJ2-7, with D perhaps TRBD1 (5 bases). V gave up 10 bases and J gave up 5 bases, with 9 bases separating them. The germline CDR1 and CDR2 sequences are SGHVS and FQNEAQ. This CDR3 is built from 10 residues. For the CDR3, the DNA is TGTGCCACCGACAGTCACGAGCAGTACGTC. Its protein is CATDSHEQYV.

This sequence joins TRBV18 and TRBJ2-6; TRBD1 aligns across 7 bases. CDR3 length equals 16 residues. Trimming cost V 4 bases and J 1 base; bases outside gene matches: 4. Germline loops: CDR1 KGHSH, CDR2 LQKENI. The DNA for the CDR3 is TGTGCCAGCTCACGACAGGGCATTTCTGGGGCCAACGTCCTGACTTTC. Protein product: CASSRQGISGANVLTF.

The chain couples TRBV7-9 to TRBJ1-1; TRBD1 agrees at 7 bases. The CDR3 contains 14 residues. The trim removed 3 bases at V and 1 base at J, leaving 2 bases unmatched. From germline, CDR1 is SEHNR and CDR2 FQNEAQ (reference sequence). CDR3 sequence (DNA): TGTGCCAGCAGCTTCGACAGGGCGAACACTGAAGCTTTCTTT. Its protein is CASSFDRANTEAFF. Based on the CDR3 plus reference TRBV7-9 and TRBJ1-1, the full variable domain is DTGVSQNPRHKITKRGQNVTFRCDPISEHNRLYWYRQTLGQGPEFLTYFQNEAQLEKSRLLSDRFSAERPKGSFSTLEIQRTEQGDSAMYLCASSFDRANTEAFFGQGTRLTVV.